This T cell receptor (delta chain) derives from a study of Vδ1+ human thymocytes. Study-level findings and limits: Approximately 20% of thymic delta-chain sequences were Vdelta2, with few Vdelta3, unlike blood Vdelta1+ controls. Thymic TRG and TRD repertoires appeared highly polyclonal, with Gaussian CDR3 length distributions.

This clone was detected only a few times. What it binds is unknown. Extracted RNA was reverse transcribed into cDNA. Pooled V-gene forward primers with one constant-region reverse primer generated the CDR3 amplicons by multiplex PCR. TCRdb re-identified clones in the multiplex PCR reads via CATT. The sample carries just under 55,000 delta-chain clones, about 16% recorded once. The CDR3 extends over 25 amino acids. Germline loops: CDR1 TSWWSYY, CDR2 QGS. With 2 bases clipped from V and 0 bases from J, the junction kept 33 bases outside the gene matches. Vdelta1+ thymocyte sorts reached between about 97% and 99.6% purity.

The chain employs TRDV1 and TRDJ1; 7 bases line up with TRDD3. This receptor was obtained from a boy under two years old who had congenital heart surgery. Sequencing used Vdelta1+ gamma-delta thymocytes from the thymus. Subset in this sample: FACS-sorted CD3+ TCRalphabeta- TCRVdelta1+ TCRVdelta2- thymocytes. The CDR3 DNA reads TGTGCTCTTGGGGAATTCATCGGGGCCTTCTTATACTGGGGATTCCCCCCGGCGGACACCGATAAACTCATCTTT. It yields the protein CALGEFIGAFLYWGFPPADTDKLIF.